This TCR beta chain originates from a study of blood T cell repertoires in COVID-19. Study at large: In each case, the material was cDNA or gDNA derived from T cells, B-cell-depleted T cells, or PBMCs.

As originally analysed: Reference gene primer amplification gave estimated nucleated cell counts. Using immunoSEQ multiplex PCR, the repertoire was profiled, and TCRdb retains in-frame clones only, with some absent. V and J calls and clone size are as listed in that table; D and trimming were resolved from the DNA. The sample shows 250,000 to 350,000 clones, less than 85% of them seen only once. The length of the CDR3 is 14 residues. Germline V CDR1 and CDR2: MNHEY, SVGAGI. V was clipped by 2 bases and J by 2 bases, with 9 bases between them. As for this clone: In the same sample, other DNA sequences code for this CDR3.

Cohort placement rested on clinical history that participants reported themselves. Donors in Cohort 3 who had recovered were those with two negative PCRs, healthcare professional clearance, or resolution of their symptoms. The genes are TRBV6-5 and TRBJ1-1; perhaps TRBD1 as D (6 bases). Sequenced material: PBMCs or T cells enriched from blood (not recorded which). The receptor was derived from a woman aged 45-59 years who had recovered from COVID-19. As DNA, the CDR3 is TGTGCCAGCAGTTACAGGGGGAGAAACACTGAAGCTTTCTTT. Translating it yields CASSYRGRNTEAFF.